This is a list of T cell receptor beta chains from one sample in a study of T cells in Graves' hyperthyroidism and ophthalmopathy. One entry per CDR3 protein, called by TCRdb with MiXCR from the multiplex PCR reads. Here the sample spans around 350,000 distinct CDR3 sequences, approximately 19% being singletons. Material for sequencing was blood. The source of these receptors is a woman aged 18-30 years with Graves' hyperthyroidism. Each CDR3 is given with its conserved first and last residue. The D gene is left open where the match is weak. Size is omitted from some rows. Given values are once, few, many or a class for expanded clones.

d_call: .
v_call: TRBV10-3
clone_size: many
j_call: TRBJ2-7
cdr3_aa: CAISDLEGEQYF
cdr3_nt: TGTGCCATCAGTGATCTAGAGGGCGAGCAGTACTTC

d_call: TRBD1
v_call: TRBV28
clone_size: many
j_call: TRBJ1-5
cdr3_aa: CAVTPGQGYQPQHF
cdr3_nt: TGTGCCGTCACCCCGGGACAGGGTTATCAGCCCCAGCATTTT

d_call: .
v_call: TRBV20-1
clone_size: many
j_call: TRBJ2-7
cdr3_aa: CSASQGTYEQYF
cdr3_nt: TGCAGTGCCTCACAGGGAACCTACGAGCAGTACTTC

d_call: .
v_call: TRBV6-1
clone_size: many
j_call: TRBJ1-2
cdr3_aa: CASRTGLDYGYTF
cdr3_nt: TGTGCCAGCAGAACGGGGCTGGACTATGGCTACACCTTC

d_call: .
v_call: TRBV6-1
clone_size: many
j_call: TRBJ1-2
cdr3_aa: CASSDAGSDYGYTF
cdr3_nt: TGTGCCAGCAGTGACGCGGGGTCGGACTATGGCTACACCTTC

d_call: TRBD2
v_call: TRBV29-1
clone_size: many
j_call: TRBJ2-4
cdr3_aa: CSVSPTSGGHLAKNIQYF
cdr3_nt: TGCAGCGTTTCGCCCACTAGCGGGGGGCACTTAGCCAAAAACATTCAGTACTTC

d_call: .
v_call: TRBV19
clone_size: .
j_call: TRBJ1-1
cdr3_aa: CASEGLNTEAFF
cdr3_nt: TGTGCCAGCGAGGGGTTGAACACTGAAGCTTTCTTT

d_call: .
v_call: TRBV12-3/TRBV12-4
clone_size: many
j_call: TRBJ1-5
cdr3_aa: CASSEGTRPQHF
cdr3_nt: TGTGCCAGCAGTGAGGGAACCCGACCCCAGCATTTT

d_call: .
v_call: TRBV5-1
clone_size: .
j_call: TRBJ1-5
cdr3_aa: CASSLDGSDQPQHF
cdr3_nt: TGCGCCAGCAGCTTGGATGGCTCTGATCAGCCCCAGCATTTT

d_call: TRBD1
v_call: TRBV12-3/TRBV12-4
clone_size: .
j_call: TRBJ2-2
cdr3_aa: CASSWDRYSGELFF
cdr3_nt: TGTGCCAGCAGCTGGGACAGGTACTCCGGGGAGCTGTTTTTT

d_call: TRBD1
v_call: TRBV28
clone_size: many
j_call: TRBJ1-3
cdr3_aa: CASRQGSAGNTIYF
cdr3_nt: TGTGCCAGCAGACAGGGGTCCGCTGGAAACACCATATATTTT

d_call: .
v_call: TRBV6-2/TRBV6-3
clone_size: .
j_call: TRBJ1-2
cdr3_aa: CASSYRGQNYGYTF
cdr3_nt: TGTGCCAGCAGTTACCGAGGACAGAACTATGGCTACACCTTC

d_call: TRBD1
v_call: TRBV12-3/TRBV12-4
clone_size: many
j_call: TRBJ2-7
cdr3_aa: CASSFAGGYERYF
cdr3_nt: TGTGCCAGCAGTTTCGCAGGGGGCTACGAGCGGTACTTC

d_call: .
v_call: TRBV6-1
clone_size: many
j_call: TRBJ2-7
cdr3_aa: CASHRGLEQYF
cdr3_nt: TGTGCCAGCCACCGGGGCCTCGAGCAGTACTTC

d_call: .
v_call: TRBV2
clone_size: many
j_call: TRBJ1-5
cdr3_aa: CASRGAGWARGQPQHF
cdr3_nt: TGTGCCAGCCGGGGGGCGGGATGGGCACGGGGTCAGCCCCAGCATTTT

d_call: .
v_call: TRBV4-2
clone_size: many
j_call: TRBJ2-5
cdr3_aa: CASSQDRPGQETQYF
cdr3_nt: TGTGCCAGCAGCCAAGATCGTCCCGGTCAAGAGACCCAGTACTTC

d_call: TRBD1
v_call: TRBV28
clone_size: many
j_call: TRBJ1-2
cdr3_aa: CASSYPPRQGDGYTF
cdr3_nt: TGTGCCAGCAGTTATCCGCCCCGGCAGGGGGACGGCTACACCTTC

d_call: .
v_call: TRBV29-1
clone_size: many
j_call: TRBJ1-1
cdr3_aa: CSVRGRQTMGAFF
cdr3_nt: TGCAGCGTCAGAGGCAGACAAACGATGGGAGCTTTCTTT

d_call: .
v_call: TRBV5-1
clone_size: many
j_call: TRBJ1-2
cdr3_aa: CASSLADFGFYGYTF
cdr3_nt: TGCGCCAGCAGCTTGGCCGATTTCGGATTCTATGGCTACACCTTC

d_call: TRBD1
v_call: TRBV6-5
clone_size: many
j_call: TRBJ1-2
cdr3_aa: CASSYSGQGVHGYTF
cdr3_nt: TGTGCCAGCAGTTACTCTGGCCAGGGGGTGCATGGCTACACCTTC

d_call: .
v_call: TRBV7-9
clone_size: many
j_call: TRBJ1-2
cdr3_aa: CASSRGTPTYGYTF
cdr3_nt: TGTGCCAGCAGCCGAGGGACGCCAACGTATGGCTACACCTTC

d_call: TRBD1
v_call: TRBV5-1
clone_size: .
j_call: TRBJ2-5
cdr3_aa: CASSLQGLRETQYF
cdr3_nt: TGCGCCAGCAGCTTACAGGGGCTGCGGGAGACCCAGTACTTC

d_call: .
v_call: TRBV6-5
clone_size: .
j_call: TRBJ1-1
cdr3_aa: CASSYSNRMGTEAFF
cdr3_nt: TGTGCCAGCAGTTACTCAAACAGGATGGGAACTGAAGCTTTCTTT

d_call: .
v_call: TRBV4-1
clone_size: many
j_call: TRBJ2-7
cdr3_aa: CASSRIGGRTLLEQYF
cdr3_nt: TGCGCCAGCAGCCGGATAGGGGGACGGACTCTCTTGGAGCAGTACTTC

d_call: TRBD2
v_call: TRBV5-1
clone_size: many
j_call: TRBJ2-5
cdr3_aa: CASSARLAGEETQYF
cdr3_nt: TGCGCCAGCAGCGCGAGACTAGCGGGGGAAGAGACCCAGTACTTC

d_call: TRBD2
v_call: TRBV29-1
clone_size: many
j_call: TRBJ2-5
cdr3_aa: CSVPGGGGVQETQYF
cdr3_nt: TGCAGCGTTCCGGGCGGGGGGGGAGTACAAGAGACCCAGTACTTC

d_call: .
v_call: TRBV20-1
clone_size: many
j_call: TRBJ1-2
cdr3_aa: CSARGNRVGYTF
cdr3_nt: TGCAGTGCTAGGGGAAACAGGGTTGGCTACACCTTC

d_call: .
v_call: TRBV6-1
clone_size: many
j_call: TRBJ2-5
cdr3_aa: CASRKSGPLETQYF
cdr3_nt: TGTGCCAGCAGAAAATCCGGACCTCTCGAGACCCAGTACTTC

d_call: TRBD1
v_call: TRBV6-5
clone_size: many
j_call: TRBJ1-1
cdr3_aa: CASSYSKPGGDTEAFF
cdr3_nt: TGTGCCAGCAGTTACTCGAAGCCAGGGGGGGACACTGAAGCTTTCTTT

d_call: .
v_call: TRBV15
clone_size: .
j_call: TRBJ2-5
cdr3_aa: CATSREHPGYQETQYF
cdr3_nt: TGTGCCACCAGCAGAGAGCACCCAGGCTACCAAGAGACCCAGTACTTC

d_call: TRBD1
v_call: TRBV6-2/TRBV6-3
clone_size: many
j_call: TRBJ2-7
cdr3_aa: CASVMDRGQTYEQYF
cdr3_nt: TGTGCCAGCGTAATGGACAGGGGGCAAACCTACGAGCAGTACTTC

d_call: TRBD1
v_call: TRBV7-6
clone_size: many
j_call: TRBJ1-1
cdr3_aa: CASSGPGGVNTEAFF
cdr3_nt: TGTGCCAGCAGCGGGCCAGGGGGGGTGAACACTGAAGCTTTCTTT

d_call: .
v_call: TRBV2
clone_size: many
j_call: TRBJ2-4
cdr3_aa: CASVSGGLDIQYF
cdr3_nt: TGTGCCAGCGTCTCGGGCGGATTGGACATTCAGTACTTC

d_call: TRBD2
v_call: TRBV20-1
clone_size: many
j_call: TRBJ2-2
cdr3_aa: CSAATSGGAWAGELFF
cdr3_nt: TGCAGTGCCGCGACTAGCGGGGGGGCTTGGGCCGGGGAGCTGTTTTTT

d_call: TRBD1
v_call: TRBV6-4
clone_size: many
j_call: TRBJ2-5
cdr3_aa: CASSLGAGQGETQYF
cdr3_nt: TGTGCCAGCAGTCTTGGCGCAGGACAGGGTGAGACCCAGTACTTC

d_call: .
v_call: TRBV29-1
clone_size: .
j_call: TRBJ1-5
cdr3_aa: CSVGGVRNQPQHF
cdr3_nt: TGCAGCGTTGGAGGTGTGCGCAATCAGCCCCAGCATTTT

d_call: TRBD1
v_call: TRBV24-1
clone_size: .
j_call: TRBJ2-5
cdr3_aa: CATSDLQGAGETQYF
cdr3_nt: TGTGCCACCAGTGATCTCCAGGGGGCTGGGGAGACCCAGTACTTC

d_call: TRBD1
v_call: TRBV18
clone_size: many
j_call: TRBJ1-1
cdr3_aa: CASSLIGGRNTEAFF
cdr3_nt: TGTGCCAGCTCACTCATAGGGGGCCGGAACACTGAAGCTTTCTTT

d_call: .
v_call: TRBV6-2/TRBV6-3
clone_size: many
j_call: TRBJ2-5
cdr3_aa: CASSRTGNQETQYF
cdr3_nt: TGTGCCAGCAGTCGGACCGGGAACCAAGAGACCCAGTACTTC

d_call: .
v_call: TRBV7-2
clone_size: many
j_call: TRBJ2-5
cdr3_aa: CASSLDHLGLRETQYF
cdr3_nt: TGTGCCAGCAGCTTGGACCACTTGGGCTTAAGAGAGACCCAGTACTTC

d_call: .
v_call: TRBV10-2
clone_size: many
j_call: TRBJ2-7
cdr3_aa: CASSEPGQATYEQYF
cdr3_nt: TGCGCCAGCAGTGAACCAGGGCAGGCTACCTACGAGCAGTACTTC

d_call: .
v_call: TRBV2
clone_size: .
j_call: TRBJ1-5
cdr3_aa: CASSEALGPNSNQPQHF
cdr3_nt: TGTGCCAGCAGTGAAGCGCTGGGACCTAATAGCAATCAGCCCCAGCATTTT

d_call: TRBD1
v_call: TRBV5-1
clone_size: .
j_call: TRBJ1-3
cdr3_aa: CASSPGWGQLSFGGNTIYF
cdr3_nt: TGCGCCAGCAGCCCGGGATGGGGACAGCTCTCCTTTGGTGGAAACACCATATATTTT

d_call: TRBD1
v_call: TRBV5-1
clone_size: many
j_call: TRBJ1-2
cdr3_aa: CASSPTGTGFYGYTF
cdr3_nt: TGCGCCAGCAGCCCAACTGGGACAGGGTTCTATGGCTACACCTTC

d_call: .
v_call: TRBV6-1
clone_size: many
j_call: TRBJ1-2
cdr3_aa: CASINAGFGYTF
cdr3_nt: TGTGCCAGCATCAACGCAGGGTTTGGCTACACCTTC

d_call: TRBD1
v_call: TRBV7-9
clone_size: many
j_call: TRBJ1-1
cdr3_aa: CASSGGGTNTEAFF
cdr3_nt: TGTGCCAGCAGCGGAGGGGGCACGAACACTGAAGCTTTCTTT

d_call: .
v_call: TRBV5-8
clone_size: few
j_call: TRBJ2-7
cdr3_aa: CASSRPNQGTEQYF
cdr3_nt: TGTGCCAGCAGCCGCCCTAACCAAGGGACCGAGCAGTACTTC

d_call: TRBD1
v_call: TRBV2
clone_size: few
j_call: TRBJ1-2
cdr3_aa: CASIPGQERPFYGYTF
cdr3_nt: TGTGCCAGCATCCCGGGACAGGAACGCCCCTTCTATGGCTACACCTTC

d_call: .
v_call: TRBV20-1
clone_size: many
j_call: TRBJ2-7
cdr3_aa: CSAVRDITYEQYF
cdr3_nt: TGCAGTGCTGTCCGGGACATTACCTACGAGCAGTACTTC

d_call: .
v_call: TRBV20-1
clone_size: many
j_call: TRBJ1-1
cdr3_aa: CSARGDIIEAFF
cdr3_nt: TGCAGTGCTAGAGGGGACATCATAGAAGCTTTCTTT

d_call: TRBD2
v_call: TRBV6-5
clone_size: many
j_call: TRBJ2-7
cdr3_aa: CASCSGGVDYGEQYF
cdr3_nt: TGTGCCAGCTGTTCGGGGGGAGTGGACTACGGCGAGCAGTACTTC

d_call: .
v_call: TRBV28
clone_size: many
j_call: TRBJ1-3
cdr3_aa: CASSFGSLSGNTIYF
cdr3_nt: TGTGCCAGCAGTTTTGGCAGCCTCTCTGGAAACACCATATATTTT

d_call: .
v_call: TRBV4-1
clone_size: many
j_call: TRBJ2-7
cdr3_aa: CASSTRPQSSYEQYF
cdr3_nt: TGCGCCAGCAGCACTCGACCCCAGAGCTCCTACGAGCAGTACTTC

d_call: .
v_call: TRBV9
clone_size: many
j_call: TRBJ1-2
cdr3_aa: CASSGGTAYTF
cdr3_nt: TGTGCCAGCAGCGGTGGGACCGCTTACACCTTC

d_call: TRBD2
v_call: TRBV7-2
clone_size: .
j_call: TRBJ2-7
cdr3_aa: CASSSGLAGEIEQYF
cdr3_nt: TGTGCCAGCAGCTCAGGACTAGCGGGGGAAATCGAGCAGTACTTC

d_call: .
v_call: TRBV15
clone_size: .
j_call: TRBJ1-4
cdr3_aa: CATSRDQGQGEKLFF
cdr3_nt: TGTGCCACCAGCAGAGATCAGGGACAAGGAGAAAAACTGTTTTTT

d_call: TRBD1
v_call: TRBV20-1
clone_size: many
j_call: TRBJ2-7
cdr3_aa: CSADWTGSPYEQYF
cdr3_nt: TGCAGTGCTGATTGGACAGGGAGCCCCTACGAGCAGTACTTC

d_call: .
v_call: TRBV5-6
clone_size: many
j_call: TRBJ1-2
cdr3_aa: CASSSEVRPNYGYTF
cdr3_nt: TGTGCCAGCAGCTCGGAGGTCAGGCCGAACTATGGCTACACCTTC